The 27 T cell receptor beta chains below come from one sample, sequenced in a study of patients and donors after allogeneic stem cell transplantation. TCRdb independently ran MiXCR on the RT-PCR reads; one entry per CDR3 protein. This table has tens of thousands of distinct CDR3 sequences, around 5% appearing once. Sample: blood, either unsorted or a sorted T cell fraction (not recorded which). These receptors originate from a human donor who was either an allogeneic HSCT recipient or a stem cell or donor lymphocyte infusion donor (not recorded which). It is not recorded whose cells these are; they may come from a transplant donor.

This clonotype occurred many times. A clone one base away is much larger, so this may be a read error. The chain employs TRBV5-1 and TRBJ2-7; 8 bases fit TRBD1. Germline CDR1 is SGHRS and CDR2 is YFSETQ. The CDR3 has 16 residues. The ends lost 0 bases at V and 3 bases at J; junction bases unmatched: 8. CDR3 in amino acids: CASSLAEGTGGYEQYF. CDR3 bases: TGCGCCAGCAGCTTGGCCGAAGGGACAGGAGGCTACGAGCAGTACTTC.

This clonotype was detected only a few times. V gene TRBV20-1 combines with J gene TRBJ2-3; TRBD1 agrees at 7 bases. This CDR3 region has 15 residues. V shed 0 bases, J shed 5 bases, and the junction held 8 bases outside the gene matches. Germline CDR1 and CDR2: DFQATT and SNEGSKA (reference sequence). CDR3 nucleotides: TGCAGTGCTAGAGAGGGACAGAAGGCACGAGATACGCAGTATTTT. It translates to CSAREGQKARDTQYF.

The table lists this clonotype with many counts. The CDR3 protein is CASSQDGGGHQETQYF. In DNA form, the CDR3 reads TGCGCCAGCAGCCAAGATGGCGGGGGCCACCAAGAGACCCAGTACTTC. This chain links TRBV4-1 with TRBJ2-5, with D possibly being TRBD2 (7 bases). Trimming removed 0 bases from V and 0 bases from J, with 11 bases in between. In germline, CDR1 is MGHRA, CDR2 YSYEKL. The CDR3 length is 16 residues.

This chain links TRBV19 with TRBJ2-2; tentatively, D is TRBD1 (6 bases). V gave up 9 bases and J gave up 0 bases, with 14 bases separating them. Germline V gene lookup returns CDR1 LNHDA and CDR2 SQIVND (reference sequence). This CDR3 region has 15 residues. The CDR3 protein is CASFPGDANTGELFF. DNA for the CDR3: TGTGCCAGCTTTCCAGGGGACGCGAACACCGGGGAGCTGTTTTTT.

This clonotype was detected many times. V gene TRBV7-8 combines with J gene TRBJ1-4, with 7 positions matching TRBD1. Looked up from germline, CDR1 is SGHVS and CDR2 is FQNEAQ. J lost 8 bases, V lost 6 bases, and 9 bases had no gene match. The CDR3 consists of 14 residues. The CDR3 DNA reads TGTGCCAGCAGACTCAGGGGGTCTGGGGAAAAACTGTTTTTT. As protein: CASRLRGSGEKLFF.

This clonotype was seen more than once but under ten times. The J gene is TRBJ1-5, the V gene TRBV6-1; possibly TRBD1 for D (5 bases). The CDR3 is made up of 15 amino acids. Per germline, CDR1 MNHNS and CDR2 SASEGT. The V end was cut by 7 bases, the J end by 5 bases, with 18 bases between. The CDR3 bases are TGTGCCAGCACCCGTAGGCAGGGAGGTGATCAGCCCCAGCATTTT. Translation: CASTRRQGGDQPQHF.

This clonotype was counted ten times or more. The chain has TRBV18 and TRBJ2-3, with 12 bases identical to TRBD2. The CDR3 contains 17 residues. Germline assignment: CDR1 KGHSH and CDR2 LQKENI. J gave up 3 bases and V 3 bases, and 7 bases lay outside the gene matches. The CDR3 sequence is CASSPQRTSGATDTQYF. CDR3 coding DNA: TGTGCCAGCTCACCCCAGAGGACTAGCGGGGCTACAGATACGCAGTATTTT. The full variable domain, in which reference TRBV18 and TRBJ2-3 provide the parts outside the CDR3, is NAGVMQNPRHLVRRRGQEARLRCSPMKGHSHVYWYRQLPEEGLKFMVYLQKENIIDESGMPKERFSAEFPKEGPSILRIQQVVRGDSAAYFCASSPQRTSGATDTQYFGPGTRLTVL.

This clonotype was counted many times. The J gene is TRBJ2-7, the V gene TRBV28; no firm D call. From germline, CDR1 is MDHEN and CDR2 SYDVKM. The CDR3 is 12 amino acids. Between the trimmed V and J ends, which lost 3 bases and 3 bases, there was a span of 6 bases. The chain's CDR3 is CASSFQNYEQYF. CDR3 bases: TGTGCCAGCAGTTTCCAGAACTACGAGCAGTACTTC.

The V and J genes are TRBV20-1 and TRBJ1-2; 8 bases align to TRBD1. The CDR3 covers 17 residues. From germline, CDR1 is DFQATT and CDR2 SNEGSKA (reference sequence). V lost 3 bases and J lost 7; bases outside the gene matches: 19. The DNA for the CDR3 is TGCAGTGCTAGTGCCCTCGGACAGGGTTTAAGAGATGGTGGCTACACCTTC. Its translation: CSASALGQGLRDGGYTF.

This clonotype was found a few times. The chain uses TRBV12-3 or TRBV12-4 and TRBJ2-4; no definite D call. This CDR3 is 14 amino acids long. V was cut by 6 bases and J by 7 bases, with 16 bases left in between. Here the CDR3 DNA reads TGTGCCAGCAGGCCCACCTTGACTCAGAACATTCAGTACTTC. This sequence encodes CASRPTLTQNIQYF.

The chain has TRBV30 and TRBJ1-5, with 7 bases matching TRBD1. The V gene end was trimmed by 1 base and the J gene end by 3 bases; junction bases not matched to a gene: 3. The CDR3 sequence is 14 residues long. CDR1 GTSNPN and CDR2 SVGIG come from the germline V gene (reference sequence). CDR3 amino acids: CAWSAGQHNQPQHF. In DNA, the CDR3 is TGTGCCTGGAGTGCGGGACAGCACAATCAGCCCCAGCATTTT.

This clonotype was found a few times. The V call is TRBV3-1, the J call TRBJ2-6; TRBD2 might be the D (6 bases). The CDR3 runs to 18 residues. Germline values: CDR1 LGHDT, CDR2 YNNKEL (reference sequence). V shed 0 bases and J shed 0 bases, with 12 bases lying between them. For the CDR3, the DNA is TGTGCCAGCAGCCAAGAGGCGGGGCAACCCTCTGGGGCCAACGTCCTGACTTTC. Translating gives CASSQEAGQPSGANVLTF.

Ten or more counts support this clonotype. The chain has TRBV20-1 and TRBJ2-5; D might be TRBD1 (6 bases). CDR3 length equals 14 residues. Germline CDR1 and CDR2: DFQATT and SNEGSKA (reference sequence). The V end was cut by 0 bases, the J end by 1 base, with 9 bases between. CDR3 residues: CSARDQGTQETQYF. The DNA for the CDR3 is TGCAGTGCTAGAGATCAGGGGACCCAAGAGACCCAGTACTTC.

The chain has TRBV11-3 and TRBJ2-7, with 10 bases identical to TRBD2. The V gene end was trimmed by 8 bases and the J gene end by 3 bases; junction bases not matched to a gene: 4. The CDR3 is 13 residues long. Germline CDR1 is SGHNT and CDR2 is YENEEA. CDR3 protein: CASVPSGGYEQYF. The CDR3 bases are TGTGCCAGCGTCCCTAGCGGGGGCTACGAGCAGTACTTC. The full variable domain, with the rest looked up from reference TRBV11-3 and TRBJ2-7, is EAGVVQSPRYKIIEKKQPVAFWCNPISGHNTLYWYLQNLGQGPELLIRYENEEAVDDSQLPKDRFSAERLKGVDSTLKIQPAELGDSAVYLCASVPSGGYEQYFGPGTRLTVT.

This clonotype was found many times. The chain joins TRBV11-2 to TRBJ2-7; 8 bases are shared with TRBD1. CDR3 size: 18 residues. Trimming at V came to 5 bases and at J to 4 bases, leaving 19 bases not matched to a gene. Germline CDR1 and CDR2: SGHAT and FQNNGV. The CDR3 coding sequence is TGTGCCAGCAGCGAACCAAGGACAGGGAAGGGCCTTTTTTACGAGCAGTACTTC. The encoded protein is CASSEPRTGKGLFYEQYF.

In its sample, this clonotype was seen many times. The chain joins TRBV7-9 to TRBJ1-5, with TRBD1 as a possible D gene (6 bases). Germline V lookup: CDR1 SEHNR, CDR2 FQNEAQ (reference sequence). This CDR3 is 16 amino acids long. Trimming took off 5 bases at V and 3 bases at J, with 17 bases between the two ends. This CDR3 is CASSPGTGRINQPQHF. CDR3 DNA sequence: TGTGCCAGCAGCCCGGGAACAGGGAGAATCAATCAGCCCCAGCATTTT.

The sample holds many counts of this clonotype. The gene calls are TRBV4-2 and TRBJ2-5, with TRBD2 matching over 12 bases. CDR3 length: 16 residues. Germline values: CDR1 LGHNA, CDR2 YNFKEQ. After removal of 4 bases from V and 1 base from J, the junction contained 4 bases not matched to a gene. CDR3 residues: CASSLTSGRPQETQYF. The CDR3 DNA reads as TGTGCCAGCAGCCTCACTAGCGGGAGGCCCCAAGAGACCCAGTACTTC.

This clonotype was counted many times. The rearrangement links TRBV5-4 to TRBJ2-3; the match to TRBD2 covers 14 bases. Germline assignment: CDR1 SGHNT and CDR2 YYREEE (reference sequence). This CDR3 has 16 residues. The V segment lost 3 bases and the J segment 2 bases; nucleotides outside the gene matches: 2. The CDR3 region is CASSWGLAGVTDTQYF. Written as DNA, the CDR3 is TGTGCCAGCAGCTGGGGACTAGCGGGGGTCACAGATACGCAGTATTTT.

This clonotype was recorded at least ten times. The V and J genes are TRBV5-1 and TRBJ1-2; D might be TRBD1 (6 bases). Between the trimmed V and J ends, which lost 0 bases and 0 bases, there was a span of 15 bases. Germline V CDR1 and CDR2: SGHRS, YFSETQ. The CDR3 covers 17 residues. The CDR3 sequence: CASSLDGQTPTNYGYTF. CDR3 DNA sequence: TGCGCCAGCAGCTTGGACGGACAGACCCCGACTAACTATGGCTACACCTTC.

This clonotype was recorded many times. This sequence joins TRBV2 and TRBJ2-3; D is possibly TRBD1 (6 bases). The germline V and J ends were trimmed by 3 bases and 7 bases, with 8 bases remaining between them. CDR3 length: 12 amino acids. Germline values: CDR1 SNHLY, CDR2 FYNNEI. CDR3 bases: TGTGCCAGCAGTGACAGGGGTAATACGCAGTATTTT. Residues: CASSDRGNTQYF.

This clonotype has at least ten counts. The V and J genes are TRBV20-1 and TRBJ2-3; 9 bases map to TRBD2. The V gene end was trimmed by 1 base and the J gene end by 8 bases; junction bases not matched to a gene: 7. The CDR3 runs 14 residues. Germline V lookup: CDR1 DFQATT, CDR2 SNEGSKA (reference sequence). The CDR3 loop reads CSARGGGAAGTQYF. CDR3 bases: TGCAGTGCTAGAGGCGGGGGGGCCGCCGGTACGCAGTATTTT.

This clonotype was seen only a few times. The V gene is TRBV11-2, the J gene TRBJ2-1; 8 bases agree with TRBD1. CDR1 and CDR2 (germline): SGHAT, FQNNGV. J gave up 0 bases and V 2 bases, and 3 bases lay outside the gene matches. The CDR3 spans 16 residues. The CDR3, as DNA: TGTGCCAGCAGCTTACAGGGGGCGGGCTCCTACAATGAGCAGTTCTTC. It translates to CASSLQGAGSYNEQFF.

This chain connects TRBV19 to TRBJ1-5; 7 nucleotides line up with TRBD1. J gave up 2 bases and V 11 bases, and 12 bases lay outside the gene matches. This CDR3 region has 15 residues. Looked up from germline, CDR1 is LNHDA and CDR2 is SQIVND (reference sequence). CDR3 in DNA: TGTGCCTCAACCCGACAGGGTATGCGCAATCAGCCCCAGCATTTT. Its translation is CASTRQGMRNQPQHF.

Ten or more counts support this clonotype. The chain links TRBV3-1 to TRBJ2-7, with a possible D match to TRBD1 (5 bases). From germline, CDR1 is LGHDT and CDR2 YNNKEL (reference sequence). Between the trimmed V and J ends, which lost 4 bases and 6 bases, there was a span of 10 bases. This CDR3 is 12 amino acids long. The CDR3 region is CASSRRQTEQYF. CDR3 nucleotide sequence: TGTGCCAGCAGCCGGCGACAGACCGAGCAGTACTTC.

This clonotype was recorded many times. The chain combines TRBV5-1 with TRBJ2-1; 11 nucleotides line up with TRBD2. There are 15 residues in the CDR3. From germline, CDR1 is SGHRS and CDR2 YFSETQ. Losses at the gene ends were 4 bases for V and 6 bases for J; bases not matched to a gene: 6. The CDR3 region is CASSESSGGINEQFF. As DNA, the CDR3 is TGCGCCAGCAGCGAATCTAGCGGGGGGATCAATGAGCAGTTCTTC.

This clonotype was counted at least ten times. This chain links TRBV5-1 with TRBJ2-1, with TRBD2 identical over 12 bases. Germline CDR1 reads SGHRS; CDR2 reads YFSETQ. This CDR3 spans 17 amino acids. V trimming: 0 bases; J trimming: 6 bases; junction bases outside the gene matches: 7. The CDR3 DNA follows: TGCGCCAGCAGCTTGGGGCCGACTAGCGGGAGTAGCAATGAGCAGTTCTTC. Translation gives CASSLGPTSGSSNEQFF.

This clonotype showed up just a few times. The V and J genes are TRBV7-8 and TRBJ2-5, with D perhaps matching TRBD2 (6 bases). Between the trimmed V and J ends, which lost 1 base and 4 bases, there was a span of 7 bases. The CDR3 spans 13 residues. Germline V gene lookup returns CDR1 SGHVS and CDR2 FQNEAQ. The CDR3 here is CASSLGGVETQYF. The CDR3 DNA follows: TGTGCCAGCAGCTTAGGCGGGGTAGAGACCCAGTACTTC.